Listed here is a single TCR beta chain. Its antigen is unidentified. Sequence at one end of the junction differs from germline and may be a read error. This entry comes from a study of shared clonotypes between healthy human individuals. Overall study findings and caveats: Clonotype sharing among donors was expected to depend on sequencing depth. Only blood underwent sampling, and tissue repertoires likely differ.

The germline V gene encodes CDR1 SSHAT and CDR2 FNYEAQ (reference sequence). This CDR3 contains 19 residues. Only in-frame clones appear in the TCRdb table, and some are missing; sequencing was by immunoSEQ multiplex PCR. The sample records about half a million clones, around 79% being singletons. This chain joins TRBV7-7 and TRBJ2-1; TRBD2 agrees at 11 bases. The sample consisted of PBMCs. The TCR was taken from a woman between 40 and 50 years old in good health. Some clones in this sample may be carry-over from other donors' samples. The CDR3 is CASSRELAGVLSSYNEQFF. In nucleotides, the CDR3 is TGTGCTAGCAGCCGGGAACTAGCGGGAGTACTAAGCTCCTACAATGAGCAGTTCTTC.